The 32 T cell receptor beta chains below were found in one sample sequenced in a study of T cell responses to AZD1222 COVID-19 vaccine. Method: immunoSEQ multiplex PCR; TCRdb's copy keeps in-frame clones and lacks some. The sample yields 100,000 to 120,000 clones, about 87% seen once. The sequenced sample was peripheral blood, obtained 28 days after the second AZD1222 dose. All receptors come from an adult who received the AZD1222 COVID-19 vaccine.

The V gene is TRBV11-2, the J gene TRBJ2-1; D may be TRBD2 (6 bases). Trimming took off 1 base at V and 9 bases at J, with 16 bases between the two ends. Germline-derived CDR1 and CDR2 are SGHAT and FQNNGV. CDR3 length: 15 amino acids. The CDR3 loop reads CASSLVSREKVEQFF. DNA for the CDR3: TGTGCCAGCAGCTTAGTCTCCCGGGAGAAGGTTGAGCAGTTCTTC.

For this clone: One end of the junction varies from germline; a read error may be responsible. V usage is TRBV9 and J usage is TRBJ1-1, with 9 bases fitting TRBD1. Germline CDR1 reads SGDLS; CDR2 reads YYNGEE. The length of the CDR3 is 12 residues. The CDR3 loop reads CASSSWDRELAF. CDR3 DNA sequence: TGTGCCAGCAGCTCTTGGGACAGGGAGTTGGCCTTT.

CDR3 nucleotide sequence: TGTGCCAGCAGTTTACCAGAGAACACCATATATTTT. Amino acids: CASSLPENTIYF. The chain combines TRBV28 with TRBJ1-3; D unclear. CDR1 and CDR2 (germline): MDHEN, SYDVKM. CDR3 length: 12 residues. Trimming shortened V by 2 bases and J by 7 bases, and 6 bases separated the two germline ends.

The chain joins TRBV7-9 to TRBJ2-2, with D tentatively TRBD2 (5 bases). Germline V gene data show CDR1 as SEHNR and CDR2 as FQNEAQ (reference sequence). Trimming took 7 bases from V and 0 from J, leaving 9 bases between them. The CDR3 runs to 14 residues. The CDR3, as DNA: TGTGCCAGCATCCCGGGGACGAACACCGGGGAGCTGTTTTTT. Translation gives CASIPGTNTGELFF.

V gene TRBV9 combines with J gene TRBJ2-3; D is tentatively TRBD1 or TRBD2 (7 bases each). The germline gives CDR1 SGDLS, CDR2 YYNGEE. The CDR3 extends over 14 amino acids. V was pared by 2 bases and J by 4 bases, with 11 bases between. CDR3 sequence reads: CASSVGGTADTQYF. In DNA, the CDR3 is TGTGCCAGCAGCGTCGGGGGGACAGCAGATACGCAGTATTTT.

CDR3 region: CASSGHPNYGYTF. The DNA of the CDR3 is TGTGCCAGTTCAGGTCACCCTAACTATGGCTACACCTTC. This chain links TRBV6-5 with TRBJ1-2; D not resolved. Trimming cost V 9 bases and J 0 bases, with 11 bases left between them. Germline V gene lookup returns CDR1 MNHEY and CDR2 SVGAGI. The CDR3 sequence is 13 residues long.

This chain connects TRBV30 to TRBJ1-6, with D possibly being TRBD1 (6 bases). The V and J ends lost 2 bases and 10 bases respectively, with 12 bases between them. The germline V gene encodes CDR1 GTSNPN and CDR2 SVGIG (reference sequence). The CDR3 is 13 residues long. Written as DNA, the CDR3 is TGTGCCTGGAGTTTTGACAGGAGATCACCCCTCCACTTT. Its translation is CAWSFDRRSPLHF.

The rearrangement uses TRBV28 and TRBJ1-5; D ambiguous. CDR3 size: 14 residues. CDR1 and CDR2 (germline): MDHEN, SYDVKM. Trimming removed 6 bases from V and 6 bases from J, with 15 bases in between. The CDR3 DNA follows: TGTGCCAGCAGACCTCAGAACTCGGGTCAGCCCCAGCATTTT. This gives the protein CASRPQNSGQPQHF. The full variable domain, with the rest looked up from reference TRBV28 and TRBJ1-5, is DVKVTQSSRYLVKRTGEKVFLECVQDMDHENMFWYRQDPGLGLRLIYFSYDVKMKEKGDIPEGYSVSREKKERFSLILESASTNQTSMYLCASRPQNSGQPQHFGDGTRLSIL.

CDR3 bases: TGTGCCAGCAGCTTGGAAGCTAGTCGGGGGGGGACCCAGTACTTC. Its translation is CASSLEASRGGTQYF. The chain links TRBV5-4 to TRBJ2-5; TRBD2 matches 8 bases. The CDR3 is 15 amino acids. V lost 0 bases and J lost 7; bases outside the gene matches: 8. Per germline, CDR1 SGHNT and CDR2 YYREEE (reference sequence).

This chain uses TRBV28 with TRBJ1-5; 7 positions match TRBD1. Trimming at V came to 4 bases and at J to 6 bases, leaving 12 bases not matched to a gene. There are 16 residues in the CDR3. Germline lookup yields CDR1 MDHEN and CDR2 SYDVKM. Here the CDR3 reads CASSSPKTGPFQPQHF. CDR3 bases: TGTGCCAGCAGTTCCCCCAAGACAGGGCCCTTTCAGCCCCAGCATTTT.

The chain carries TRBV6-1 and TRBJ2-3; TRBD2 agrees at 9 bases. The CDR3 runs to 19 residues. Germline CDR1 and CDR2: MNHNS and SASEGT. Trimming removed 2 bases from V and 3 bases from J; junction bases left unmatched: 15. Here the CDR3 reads CASSELFGLAGVGTDTQYF. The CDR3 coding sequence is TGTGCCAGCAGTGAACTCTTCGGGTTAGCGGGAGTTGGTACAGATACGCAGTATTTT.

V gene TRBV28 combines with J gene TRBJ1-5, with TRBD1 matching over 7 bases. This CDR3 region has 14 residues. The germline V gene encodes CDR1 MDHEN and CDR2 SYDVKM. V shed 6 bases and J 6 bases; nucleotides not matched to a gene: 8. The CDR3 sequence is CASSSGGAGQPQHF. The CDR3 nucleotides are TGTGCCAGCAGCTCAGGGGGGGCAGGTCAGCCCCAGCATTTT.

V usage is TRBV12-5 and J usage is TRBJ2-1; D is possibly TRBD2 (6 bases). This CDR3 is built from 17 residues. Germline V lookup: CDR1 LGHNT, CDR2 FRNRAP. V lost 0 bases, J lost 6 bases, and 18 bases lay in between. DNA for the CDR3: TGTGCTAGTGGTTTGGTATGGGGGGACCGTCGTCCCAATGAGCAGTTCTTC. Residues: CASGLVWGDRRPNEQFF.

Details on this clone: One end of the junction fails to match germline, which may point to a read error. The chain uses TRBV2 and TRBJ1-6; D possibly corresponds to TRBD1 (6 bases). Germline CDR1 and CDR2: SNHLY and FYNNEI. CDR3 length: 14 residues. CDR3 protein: CANSRGIGTGPLHF. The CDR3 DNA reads TGTGCCAACAGTAGGGGGATCGGTACGGGTCCCCTCCACTTT.

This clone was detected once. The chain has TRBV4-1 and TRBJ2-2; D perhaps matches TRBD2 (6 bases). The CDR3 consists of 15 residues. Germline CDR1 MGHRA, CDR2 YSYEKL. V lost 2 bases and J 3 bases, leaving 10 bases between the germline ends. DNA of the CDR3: TGCGCCAGCAGCCAAAGGGACTTTTACACCGGGGAGCTGTTTTTT. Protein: CASSQRDFYTGELFF.

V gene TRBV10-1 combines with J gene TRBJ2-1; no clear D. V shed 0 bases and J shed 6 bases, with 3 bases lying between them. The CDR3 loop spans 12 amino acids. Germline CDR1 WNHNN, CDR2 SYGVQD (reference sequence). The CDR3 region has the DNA TGCGCCAGCAGTGAGTCTAGCAATGAGCAGTTCTTC. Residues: CASSESSNEQFF.

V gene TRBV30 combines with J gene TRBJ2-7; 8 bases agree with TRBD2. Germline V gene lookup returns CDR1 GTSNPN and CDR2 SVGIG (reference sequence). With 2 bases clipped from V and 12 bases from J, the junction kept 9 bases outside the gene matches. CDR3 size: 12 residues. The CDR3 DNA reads TGTGCCTGGAGTCAGACTAGCGCGAAACTGTACTTC. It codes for CAWSQTSAKLYF. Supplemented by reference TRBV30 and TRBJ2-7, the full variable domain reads SQTIHQWPATLVQPVGSPLSLECTVEGTSNPNLYWYRQAAGRGLQLLFYSVGIGQISSEVPQNLSASRPQDRQFILSSKKLLLSDSGFYLCAWSQTSAKLYFGPGTRLTVT.

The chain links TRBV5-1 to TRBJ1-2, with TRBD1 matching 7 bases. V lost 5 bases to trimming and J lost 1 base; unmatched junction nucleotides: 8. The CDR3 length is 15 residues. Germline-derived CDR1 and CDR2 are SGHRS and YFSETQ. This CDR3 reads CASSHQGVFNYGYTF. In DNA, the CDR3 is TGCGCCAGCAGTCACCAGGGGGTGTTTAACTATGGCTACACCTTC.

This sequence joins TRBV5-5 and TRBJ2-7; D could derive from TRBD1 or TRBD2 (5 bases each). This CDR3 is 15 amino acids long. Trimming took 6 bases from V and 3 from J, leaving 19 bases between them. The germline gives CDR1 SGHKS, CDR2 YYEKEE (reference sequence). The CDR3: CASTLRWDDFYEQYF. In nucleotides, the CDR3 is TGTGCCAGCACGCTCCGGTGGGACGACTTCTACGAGCAGTACTTC.

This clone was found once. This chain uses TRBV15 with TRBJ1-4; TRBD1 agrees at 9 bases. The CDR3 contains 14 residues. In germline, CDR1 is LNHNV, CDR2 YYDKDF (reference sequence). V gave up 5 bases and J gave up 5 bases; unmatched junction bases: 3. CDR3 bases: TGTGCCACCAGCCGGGACAGGGTAAATGAAAAACTGTTTTTT. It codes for CATSRDRVNEKLFF.

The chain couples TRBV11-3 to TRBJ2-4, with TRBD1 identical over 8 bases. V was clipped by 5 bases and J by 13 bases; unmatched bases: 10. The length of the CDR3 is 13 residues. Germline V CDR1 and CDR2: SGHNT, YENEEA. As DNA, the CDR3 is TGTGCCAGCAGCATAACCTGGACAGGGCCGCAGTACTTC. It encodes CASSITWTGPQYF.

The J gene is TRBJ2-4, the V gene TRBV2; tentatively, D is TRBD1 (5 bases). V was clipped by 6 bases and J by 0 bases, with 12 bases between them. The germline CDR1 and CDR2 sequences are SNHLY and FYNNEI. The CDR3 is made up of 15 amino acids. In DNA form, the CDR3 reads TGTGCCAGCAGGGGCCAAGGGGTAGCCAAAAACATTCAGTACTTC. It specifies CASRGQGVAKNIQYF.

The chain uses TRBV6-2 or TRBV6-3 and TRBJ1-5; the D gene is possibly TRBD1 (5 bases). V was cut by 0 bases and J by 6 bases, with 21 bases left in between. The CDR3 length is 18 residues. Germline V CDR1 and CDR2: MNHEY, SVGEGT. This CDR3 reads CASSYSNTGTGRGQPQHF. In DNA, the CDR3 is TGTGCCAGCAGTTACTCGAATACCGGGACCGGGAGGGGTCAGCCCCAGCATTTT.

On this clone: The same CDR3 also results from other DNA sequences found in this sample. This CDR3 is CASSFRGETQYF. CDR3 bases: TGTGCCAGCAGCTTCAGGGGTGAGACCCAGTACTTC. This chain links TRBV11-2 with TRBJ2-5, with a weak D call TRBD1 (6 bases). CDR1 is SGHAT, CDR2 FQNNGV, per germline. V lost 3 bases and J 5 bases, leaving 7 bases between the germline ends. The CDR3 runs 12 residues.

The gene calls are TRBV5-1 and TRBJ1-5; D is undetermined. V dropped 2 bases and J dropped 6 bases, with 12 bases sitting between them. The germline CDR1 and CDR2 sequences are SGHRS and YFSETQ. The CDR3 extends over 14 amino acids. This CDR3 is CASSLGLTGQPQHF. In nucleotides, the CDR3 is TGCGCCAGCAGCTTAGGTTTGACGGGTCAGCCCCAGCATTTT.

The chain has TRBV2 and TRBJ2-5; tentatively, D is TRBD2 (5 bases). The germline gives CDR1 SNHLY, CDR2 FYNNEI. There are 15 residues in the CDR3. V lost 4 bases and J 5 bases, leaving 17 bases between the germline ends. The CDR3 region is CASSGGPEFWETQYF. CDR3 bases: TGTGCCAGCAGTGGAGGGCCGGAATTTTGGGAGACCCAGTACTTC.

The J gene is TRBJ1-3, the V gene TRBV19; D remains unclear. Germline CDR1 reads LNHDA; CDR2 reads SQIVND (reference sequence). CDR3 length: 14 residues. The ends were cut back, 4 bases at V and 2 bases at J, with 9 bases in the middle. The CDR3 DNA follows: TGTGCCAGTAGTACTTTACAGACTGGAAACACCATATATTTT. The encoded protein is CASSTLQTGNTIYF.

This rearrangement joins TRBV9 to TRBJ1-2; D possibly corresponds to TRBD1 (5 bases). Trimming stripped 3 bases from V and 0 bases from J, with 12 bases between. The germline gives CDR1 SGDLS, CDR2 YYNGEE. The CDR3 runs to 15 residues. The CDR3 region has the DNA TGTGCCAGCAGCGCTTCCGGGGCTTCTAACTATGGCTACACCTTC. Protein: CASSASGASNYGYTF.

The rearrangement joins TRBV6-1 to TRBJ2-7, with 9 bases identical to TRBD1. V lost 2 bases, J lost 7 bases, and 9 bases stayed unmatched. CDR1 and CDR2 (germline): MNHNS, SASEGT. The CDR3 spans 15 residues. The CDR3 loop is CASSEPGQGVAEQYF. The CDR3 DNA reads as TGTGCCAGCAGTGAACCGGGACAGGGTGTTGCTGAGCAGTACTTC.

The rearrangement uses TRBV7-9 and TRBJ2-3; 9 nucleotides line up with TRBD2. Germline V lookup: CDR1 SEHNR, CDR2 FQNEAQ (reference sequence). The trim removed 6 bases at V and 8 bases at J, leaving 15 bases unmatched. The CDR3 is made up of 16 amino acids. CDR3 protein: CASSLFGLAGRGTQYF. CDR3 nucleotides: TGTGCCAGCAGTCTTTTCGGGCTAGCGGGGCGGGGTACGCAGTATTTT.

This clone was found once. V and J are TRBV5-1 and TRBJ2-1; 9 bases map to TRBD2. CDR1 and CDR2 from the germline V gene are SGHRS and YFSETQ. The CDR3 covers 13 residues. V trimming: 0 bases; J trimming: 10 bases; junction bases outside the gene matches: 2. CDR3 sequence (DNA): TGCGCCAGCAGCTTGGATCTAGCGGGGGAGCAGTTCTTC. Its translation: CASSLDLAGEQFF. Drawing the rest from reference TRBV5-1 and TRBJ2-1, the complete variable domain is KAGVTQTPRYLIKTRGQQVTLSCSPISGHRSVSWYQQTPGQGLQFLFEYFSETQRNKGNFPGRFSGRQFSNSRSEMNVSTLELGDSALYLCASSLDLAGEQFFGPGTRLTVL.

The DNA of the CDR3 is TGTGCCAGCTCACCCGACCCGAGCTCCTACAATGAGCAGTTCTTC. It specifies CASSPDPSSYNEQFF. V is TRBV5-4 and J is TRBJ2-1; no definite D call. Germline lookup yields CDR1 SGHNT and CDR2 YYREEE (reference sequence). The CDR3 is made up of 15 amino acids. The germline V and J ends were trimmed by 7 bases and 0 bases, with 14 bases remaining between them.